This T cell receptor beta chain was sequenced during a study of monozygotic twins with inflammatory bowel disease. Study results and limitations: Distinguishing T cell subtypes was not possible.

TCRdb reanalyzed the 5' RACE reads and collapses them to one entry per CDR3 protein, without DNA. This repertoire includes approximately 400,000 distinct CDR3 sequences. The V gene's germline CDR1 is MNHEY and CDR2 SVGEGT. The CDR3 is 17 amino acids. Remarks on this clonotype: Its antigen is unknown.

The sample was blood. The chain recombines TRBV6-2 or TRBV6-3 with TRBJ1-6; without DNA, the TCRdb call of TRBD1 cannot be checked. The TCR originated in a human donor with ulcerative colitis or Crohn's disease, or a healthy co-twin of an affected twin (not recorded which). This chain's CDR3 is CASSYMLPGAGMSPLHF.